This is a list of T cell receptor beta chains from one sample in a study of T cell changes during pregnancy in multiple sclerosis. Repertoires were generated with immunoSEQ multiplex PCR, while TCRdb's copy carries only in-frame clones and drops some. The sample contains approximately 89,000 clones, about 95% of which appear only once. Material: peripheral blood, obtained in the third trimester of pregnancy. Every receptor here comes from a female donor with multiple sclerosis, enrolled in a pregnancy study. The CDR3 runs from the conserved cysteine through the conserved F or W. A D gene is named only where the DNA matches it firmly. A row's size may be missing; if present it is once, few, many or a size class.

d_gene	v_gene	abundance	j_gene	CDR3aa	CDR3nt
TRBD1	TRBV6-1	NA	TRBJ2-1	CASREPGQIYNEQFF	TGTGCCAGCAGGGAACCGGGACAGATATACAATGAGCAGTTCTTC
TRBD1	TRBV27	NA	TRBJ2-3	CASSLRGMTGGLDTQYF	TGTGCCAGCAGTTTGAGGGGTATGACAGGGGGGCTTGATACGCAGTATTTT
TRBD1	TRBV5-6	NA	TRBJ1-3	CASSFGTGGNTIYF	TGTGCCAGCAGCTTCGGGACAGGGGGAAACACCATATATTTT
NA	TRBV5-1	once	TRBJ2-6	CASSLGHLSGANVLTF	TGCGCCAGCAGCTTGGGGCACCTCTCTGGGGCCAACGTCCTGACTTTC
TRBD1	TRBV7-3	NA	TRBJ2-1	CASSLFSGTGRFNEQFF	TGTGCCAGCAGCTTATTTTCCGGGACAGGGAGGTTCAATGAGCAGTTCTTC
TRBD1	TRBV5-6	NA	TRBJ2-1	CASSWPTGNNEQFF	TGTGCCAGCAGCTGGCCGACAGGGAACAATGAGCAGTTCTTC
TRBD1	TRBV29-1	NA	TRBJ2-7	CSVEDLGQGSYEQYF	TGCAGCGTTGAAGATCTAGGACAGGGCTCCTACGAGCAGTACTTC
NA	TRBV19	NA	TRBJ1-4	CASSRPSRVHSSNEKLFF	TGTGCCAGTAGTAGACCCTCGAGGGTTCATAGCAGTAATGAAAAACTGTTTTTT
TRBD1	TRBV5-6	once	TRBJ2-1	CASANAGQGSYEQFF	TGTGCCAGCGCCAATGCGGGACAGGGGTCCTATGAGCAGTTCTTC
TRBD1	TRBV6-6	NA	TRBJ1-3	CASSFARDRGRNTIYF	TGTGCCAGCAGTTTCGCCCGTGACAGGGGTAGAAACACCATATATTTT
NA	TRBV19	NA	TRBJ1-5	CASSIDLENNQPQHF	TGTGCCAGTAGTATAGATCTAGAGAACAATCAGCCCCAGCATTTT
TRBD2	TRBV2	NA	TRBJ2-5	CASRPTGTSGSAWVKETQYF	TGTGCCAGCCGCCCCACGGGGACTAGCGGTTCGGCGTGGGTTAAAGAGACCCAGTACTTC
TRBD2	TRBV13	NA	TRBJ2-7	CASSWGLDYEQYF	TGTGCCAGCAGCTGGGGACTAGACTACGAGCAGTACTTC
NA	TRBV5-6	NA	TRBJ1-1	CASSFRQVNTEAFF	TGTGCCAGCAGCTTTAGGCAGGTGAACACTGAAGCTTTCTTT
NA	TRBV7-2	NA	TRBJ1-2	CASSSADSSRRGGYTF	TGTGCCAGCAGCTCAGCCGACAGCTCGAGAAGAGGTGGCTACACCTTC
NA	TRBV30	NA	TRBJ2-3	CAWSVGTKADTQYF	TGTGCCTGGAGTGTGGGGACAAAGGCAGATACGCAGTATTTT
TRBD2	TRBV9	NA	TRBJ2-3	CASSVARAGGVDTQYF	TGTGCCAGCAGCGTAGCTCGTGCGGGGGGCGTCGATACGCAGTATTTT
TRBD1	TRBV7-2	NA	TRBJ2-6	CAIPPLRDRGISGANVLTF	TGTGCCATCCCACCACTACGGGACAGGGGAATCTCTGGGGCCAACGTCCTGACTTTC
TRBD1	TRBV18	once	TRBJ1-1	CASSPEAGGETEAFF	TGTGCCAGCTCACCAGAAGCAGGGGGCGAGACTGAAGCTTTCTTT
TRBD1	TRBV7-8	NA	TRBJ1-6	CASSPTGESSYNSPLHF	TGTGCCAGCAGCCCGACAGGGGAGAGCTCCTATAATTCACCCCTCCACTTT
NA	TRBV7-6	NA	TRBJ2-1	CASSGQGGLAYNEQFF	TGTGCCAGCAGCGGCCAGGGGGGTTTAGCCTACAATGAGCAGTTCTTC
NA	TRBV7-9	once	TRBJ1-2	CASSQGQTGGYTF	TGTGCCAGCAGCCAAGGACAGACTGGGGGCTACACCTTC
TRBD2	TRBV5-1	NA	TRBJ2-1	CASRSRTSGGANEQFF	TGCGCCAGCAGATCACGGACTAGCGGGGGGGCAAATGAGCAGTTCTTC
NA	TRBV6-1	NA	TRBJ1-5	CASARQATSNQPQHF	TGTGCCAGCGCTCGACAAGCCACAAGCAATCAGCCCCAGCATTTT
NA	TRBV6-5	NA	TRBJ1-6	CASSSGVSSYNSPLHF	TGTGCCAGCAGTTCAGGGGTTAGCTCCTATAATTCACCCCTCCACTTT
NA	TRBV19	NA	TRBJ1-2	CASRTQGSDGYTF	TGTGCCAGTAGAACCCAGGGATCGGATGGCTACACCTTC
TRBD1	TRBV18	once	TRBJ2-2	CASSQTGTGQFGGELFF	TGTGCCAGCTCACAAACCGGGACAGGGCAATTTGGCGGGGAGCTGTTTTTT
NA	TRBV7-8	NA	TRBJ1-1	CASLKSTEAFF	TGTGCCAGCCTGAAGAGCACTGAAGCTTTCTTT
TRBD2	TRBV5-6	NA	TRBJ2-3	CASSFLGTSGTDTQYF	TGTGCCAGCAGCTTCCTCGGGACTAGCGGCACAGATACGCAGTATTTT
NA	TRBV5-1	NA	TRBJ2-2	CASSPTGKNTGELFF	TGCGCCAGCAGTCCTACCGGGAAGAACACCGGGGAGCTGTTTTTT
NA	TRBV9	NA	TRBJ2-3	CASSVGQGDTQYF	TGTGCCAGCAGCGTAGGTCAGGGAGATACGCAGTATTTT
NA	TRBV7-2	NA	TRBJ2-4	CASSLTQTPMYF	TGTGCCAGCAGCTTAACTCAGACTCCCATGTACTTC
NA	TRBV7-8	NA	TRBJ1-1	CASSLRWGPTEAFF	TGTGCCAGCAGCCTCCGGTGGGGGCCCACTGAAGCTTTCTTT
NA	TRBV9	NA	TRBJ2-5	CASQEGGQETQYF	TGTGCCAGCCAGGAAGGGGGCCAAGAGACCCAGTACTTC
NA	TRBV11-2	once	TRBJ1-3	CASRRDTIYF	TGTGCCAGCAGGAGGGACACCATATATTTT